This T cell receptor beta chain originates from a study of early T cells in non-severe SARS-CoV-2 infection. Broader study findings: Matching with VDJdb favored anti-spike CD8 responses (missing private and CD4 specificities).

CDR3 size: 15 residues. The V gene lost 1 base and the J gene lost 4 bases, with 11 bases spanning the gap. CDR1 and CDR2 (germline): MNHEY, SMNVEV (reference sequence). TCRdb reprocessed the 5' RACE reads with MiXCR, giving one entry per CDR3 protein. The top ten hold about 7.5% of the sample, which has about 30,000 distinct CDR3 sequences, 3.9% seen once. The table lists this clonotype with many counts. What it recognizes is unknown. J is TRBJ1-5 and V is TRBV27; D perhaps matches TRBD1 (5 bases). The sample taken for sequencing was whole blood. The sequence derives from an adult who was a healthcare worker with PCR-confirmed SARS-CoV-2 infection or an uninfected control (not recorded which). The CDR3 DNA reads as TGTGCCAGCAGTTTATTGGCCGGGGGGAATCAGCCCCAGCATTTT. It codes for CASSLLAGGNQPQHF.